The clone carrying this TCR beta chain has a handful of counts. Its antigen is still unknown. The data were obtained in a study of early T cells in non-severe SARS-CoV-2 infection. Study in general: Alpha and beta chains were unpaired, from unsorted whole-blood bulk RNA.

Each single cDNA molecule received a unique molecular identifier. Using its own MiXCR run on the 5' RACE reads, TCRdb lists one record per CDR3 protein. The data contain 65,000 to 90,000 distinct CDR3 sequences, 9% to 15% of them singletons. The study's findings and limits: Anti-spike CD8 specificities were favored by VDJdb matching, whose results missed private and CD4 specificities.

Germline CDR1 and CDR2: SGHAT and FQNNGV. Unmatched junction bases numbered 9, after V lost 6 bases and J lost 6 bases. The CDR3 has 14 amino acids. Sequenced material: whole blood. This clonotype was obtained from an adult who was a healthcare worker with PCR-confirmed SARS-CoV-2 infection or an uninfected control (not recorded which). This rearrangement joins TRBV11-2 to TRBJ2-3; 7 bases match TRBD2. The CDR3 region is CASRMAGVRDTQYF. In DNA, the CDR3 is TGTGCCAGCAGGATGGCGGGGGTTAGGGATACGCAGTATTTT.